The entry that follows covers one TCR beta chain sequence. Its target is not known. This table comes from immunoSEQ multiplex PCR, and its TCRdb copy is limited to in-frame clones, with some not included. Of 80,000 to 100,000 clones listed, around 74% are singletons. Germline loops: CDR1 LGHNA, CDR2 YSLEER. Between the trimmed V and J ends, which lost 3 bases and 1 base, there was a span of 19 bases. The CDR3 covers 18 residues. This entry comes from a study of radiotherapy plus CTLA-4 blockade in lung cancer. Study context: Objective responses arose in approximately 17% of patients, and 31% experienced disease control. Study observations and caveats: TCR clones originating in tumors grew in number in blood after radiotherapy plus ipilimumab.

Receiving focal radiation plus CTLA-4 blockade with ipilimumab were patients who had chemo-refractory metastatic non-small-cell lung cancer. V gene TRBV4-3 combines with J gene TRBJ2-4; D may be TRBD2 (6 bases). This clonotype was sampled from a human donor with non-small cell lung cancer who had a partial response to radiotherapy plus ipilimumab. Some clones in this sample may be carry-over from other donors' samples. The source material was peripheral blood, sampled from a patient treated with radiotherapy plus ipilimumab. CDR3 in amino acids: CASSHRDWGISAKNIQYF. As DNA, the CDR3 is TGCGCCAGCAGCCACCGGGACTGGGGGATTTCGGCCAAAAACATTCAGTACTTC.